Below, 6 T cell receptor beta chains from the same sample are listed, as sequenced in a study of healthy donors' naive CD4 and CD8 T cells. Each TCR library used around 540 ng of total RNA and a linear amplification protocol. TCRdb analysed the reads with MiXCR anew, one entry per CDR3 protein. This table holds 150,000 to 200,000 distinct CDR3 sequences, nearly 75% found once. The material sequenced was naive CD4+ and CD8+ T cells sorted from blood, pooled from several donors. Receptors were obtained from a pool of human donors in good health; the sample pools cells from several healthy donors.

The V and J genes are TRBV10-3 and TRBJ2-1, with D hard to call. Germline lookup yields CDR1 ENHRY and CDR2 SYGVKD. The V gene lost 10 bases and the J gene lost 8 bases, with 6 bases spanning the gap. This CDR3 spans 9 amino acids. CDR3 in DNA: TGTGCCACTGGCCATGAGCAGTTCTTC. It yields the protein CATGHEQFF.

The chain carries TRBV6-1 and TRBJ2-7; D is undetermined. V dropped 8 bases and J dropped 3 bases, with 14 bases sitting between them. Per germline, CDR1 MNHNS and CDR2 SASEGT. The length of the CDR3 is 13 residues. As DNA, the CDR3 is TGTGCCAGCCACGTGGCTAGTTTCTACGAGCAGTACTTC. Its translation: CASHVASFYEQYF.

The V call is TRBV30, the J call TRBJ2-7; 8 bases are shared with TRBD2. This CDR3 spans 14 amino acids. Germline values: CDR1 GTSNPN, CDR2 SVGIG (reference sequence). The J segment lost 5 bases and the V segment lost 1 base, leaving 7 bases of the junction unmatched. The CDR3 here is CAWSAGLGYHEQYF. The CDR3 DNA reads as TGTGCCTGGAGTGCGGGACTAGGGTACCACGAGCAGTACTTC.

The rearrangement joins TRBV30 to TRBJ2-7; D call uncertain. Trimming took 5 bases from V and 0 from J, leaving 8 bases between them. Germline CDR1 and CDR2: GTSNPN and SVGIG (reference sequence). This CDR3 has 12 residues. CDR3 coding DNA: TGTGCCTGGGATTATAGCTCCTACGAGCAGTACTTC. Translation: CAWDYSSYEQYF.

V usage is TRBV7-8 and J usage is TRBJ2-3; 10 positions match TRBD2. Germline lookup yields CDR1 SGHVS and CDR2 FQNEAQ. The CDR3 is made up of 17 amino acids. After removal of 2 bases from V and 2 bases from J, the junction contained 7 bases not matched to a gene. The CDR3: CASSLWASGRATDTQYF. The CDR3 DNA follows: TGTGCCAGCAGCTTATGGGCTAGCGGGAGAGCCACAGATACGCAGTATTTT.

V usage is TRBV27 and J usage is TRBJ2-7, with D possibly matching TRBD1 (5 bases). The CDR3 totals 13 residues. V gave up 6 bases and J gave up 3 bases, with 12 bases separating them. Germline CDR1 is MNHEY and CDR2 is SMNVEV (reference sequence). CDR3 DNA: TGTGCCAGCAGGGCCGTGGACAACTACGAGCAGTACTTC. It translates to CASRAVDNYEQYF.